This T cell receptor beta chain was retrieved from a study of relationships among human T cell subsets. Findings and caveats of the study: V, D, J usage, CDR3 length and N-additions were similar across seven subsets. Th1, Th2 and regulatory T cells shared many CDR3 sequences.

The CDR3 is made up of 13 amino acids. Germline CDR1 and CDR2: MNHNY and SVGAGI (reference sequence). The ends were cut back, 3 bases at V and 11 bases at J, with 13 bases in the middle. The Th1 cells were the flow-through after CD25, CD56 and CD294 bead selections. This clonotype occurred once. Its antigen remains unknown. TCR alpha and beta CDR3s were amplified from mRNA by semiquantitative ARM-PCR. Tagged nested gene-specific primers were used first, then communal superprimers amplified exponentially. Before the second round, exonuclease removed the nested primers. MiXCR was run by TCRdb on the multiplex PCR reads, yielding one entry per CDR3 protein. The sample holds about 13,000 distinct CDR3 sequences, roughly 62% seen once.

The rearrangement uses TRBV6-6 and TRBJ1-4; the D is unclear. The receptor's source is a man in his forties or fifties in good health. Sequencing was performed on CD4+ Th1 cells sorted from blood. CDR3 sequence reads: CASSYDPMGKLFF. In nucleotides, the CDR3 is TGTGCCAGCAGTTATGATCCCATGGGGAAACTGTTTTTT.